The source of this T cell receptor (beta chain) is a study of T cell responses to AZD1222 COVID-19 vaccine (dated by TCRdb to about 2021). As for the study more broadly: A total of 230 to 250 trial participants underwent TCR sequencing, of whom 207 received two doses of AZD1222 and roughly 25 received two doses of the MenACWY control vaccine. Trial participants were enrolled by age into subgroups of 18-55, 56-69 and 70-plus years, and about 150, 27 and 61 TCR-sequenced participants, respectively, were included in these subgroups. Summary of the overall study and its limitations: Participants were mostly white British and included more females than males, and it was suggested by the authors that clonal diversity may have been underestimated. In the small 56-69-year group, the increase in depth fell short of significance, most likely because of low power. Conclusions about previously exposed vaccinees are limited, since just six or seven AZD1222 recipients were seropositive for SARS-CoV-2 at baseline. The vaccine-associated CD4 TCRs covered the entire spike protein, and the dominant responses fell in regions 160-218 and 743-854. After two AZD1222 doses, spike-specific TCR breadth and depth were significantly higher than at day 0 and than in MenACWY recipients. Epitopes outside the regions mutated in the B.1.351 and B.1.1.7 variants were reportedly recognized by nearly half of the unique spike-specific TCRs. Because no samples from the day 14 peak response were available, repertoires could be characterized only after the peak T cell response.

The sample's time point label is to be understood as: about 28 days (+/-7) after the second vaccine dose. AZD1222 recipients with second doses at about 4 weeks or about 12 weeks were pooled, because spike-specific TCR depth and breadth did not differ between schedules. Samples from vaccinated people were obtained from the UK trials COV001 and COV002, which included a single-blind randomized controlled phase 2/3 trial of AZD1222 (ChAdOx1 nCoV-19) in healthy adults. Trial participant PBMC samples were collected at day 0 and day 28 after the second dose for TCRbeta chain sequencing. Details on this clone: This receptor's antigen is unknown. No base qualities exist here, and no much larger clone lies one base off it.

The CDR3 regions of human TCRbeta chains were analyzed by immunosequencing. Per the authors' processing: Repertoire TCRs were checked for matches against a reference library of SARS-CoV-2-specific TCRs that had been generated using the MIRA antigen-specificity platform. Breadth was defined as the fraction of unique TCRs that were SARS-CoV-2-associated, and depth was defined as the fraction of total T cells that were SARS-CoV-2-associated. Using the MIRA data, each spike-specific TCR was mapped to the spike region that the TCR reacts to and placed in a CD4 or CD8 class. Log10-transformed breadth and depth values were compared by one-way ANOVA with Sidak's multiple comparisons tests. This immuneACCESS table, as held by TCRdb, lists in-frame sequences with V and J called but not all clones. Of the missing ones, under half trace to an unresolved V gene in checked studies; the others have no known cause. The V and J calls and clone size are taken from that table; D and trimming were inferred from the DNA. The sample table contains approximately 170,000 clones; only one count was recorded for roughly 88% of them. The ten largest clonotypes hold around a tenth of the sample.

The CDR3 goes from the cysteine to the phenylalanine over 11 residues. Left in the record is the CDR3 DNA by itself, 33 bases read in frame from the first base. V is shortened by 1 base, J by 9 bases, and the region joining them spans 6 bases. Based on the germline V gene, the CDR1 and CDR2 sequences are SNHLY and FYNNEI. The sequence was obtained from an adult who received the AZD1222 COVID-19 vaccine. Recombination linked TRBV2 to TRBJ1-1; the D gene remains uncertain. The sample was peripheral blood, taken 28 days after the second AZD1222 dose. In nucleotide form, the sequence is TGTGCCAGCAGTGAAGACAGACAAGCTTTCTTT. It encodes CASSEDRQAFF.